The T cell receptor (beta chain) under discussion was sequenced for a study of blood T cell repertoires in COVID-19. Study details: From T cells, B-cell-depleted T cells, or PBMCs came the material, which was cDNA or gDNA.

In the source study's methods: Nucleated cell counts were estimated from reference gene primer amplification. The protocol was immunoSEQ multiplex PCR, while the TCRdb copy is restricted to in-frame clones and leaves out a portion. The V and J calls and clone size are taken from that table; D and trimming were inferred from the DNA. The table records over 350,000 clones, roughly 89% of them present only once. There are 16 residues in the CDR3. Trimming left V 2 bases short and J 4 bases short, with 17 bases between. Per the germline V gene, CDR1 is MNHNS and CDR2 is SASEGT. The receptor was isolated from a young woman with active or convalescent COVID-19. The sample taken for sequencing was peripheral blood. The V and J genes are TRBV6-1 and TRBJ1-2; maybe TRBD1 (5 bases). CDR3 amino acids: CASSEMDTPFSYGYTF. CDR3 coding DNA: TGTGCCAGCAGTGAAATGGACACCCCATTTAGCTATGGCTACACCTTC.